This TCR beta chain stems from a study of cytomegalovirus exposure and HLA in healthy donors. PCR primers comprised 60 Vbeta and 13 Jbeta primers. Sequenced by immunoSEQ multiplex PCR; TCRdb stores in-frame clones only, minus some. The sample lists roughly 15,000 clones, about 60% occurring once. The CDR3 spans 11 residues. The V segment lost 5 bases and the J segment 8 bases; nucleotides outside the gene matches: 0. The germline gives CDR1 SGHTA, CDR2 FQGTGA. The sample consisted of PBMCs. This sequence joins TRBV7-3 and TRBJ2-1, with 7 bases lining up with TRBD2. The sequence came from a woman aged 50 to 65 in good health and CMV-seropositive. The CDR3 DNA sequence: TGTGCCAGCAGCCGGGGGGATGAGCAGTTCTTC. It encodes CASSRGDEQFF.